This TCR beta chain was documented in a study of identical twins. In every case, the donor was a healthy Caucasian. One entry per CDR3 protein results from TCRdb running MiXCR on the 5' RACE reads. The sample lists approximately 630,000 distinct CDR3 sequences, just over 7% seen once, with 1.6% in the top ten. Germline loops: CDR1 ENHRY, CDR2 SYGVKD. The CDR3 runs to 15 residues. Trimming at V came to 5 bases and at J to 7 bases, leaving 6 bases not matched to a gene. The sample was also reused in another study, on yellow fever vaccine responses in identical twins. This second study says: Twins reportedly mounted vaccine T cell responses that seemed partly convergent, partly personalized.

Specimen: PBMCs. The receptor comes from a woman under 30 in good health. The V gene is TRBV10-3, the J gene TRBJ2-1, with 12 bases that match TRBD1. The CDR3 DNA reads TGTGCCATCAGTACCCCGGGACAGGGGGCAAATGAGCAGTTCTTC. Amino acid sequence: CAISTPGQGANEQFF.